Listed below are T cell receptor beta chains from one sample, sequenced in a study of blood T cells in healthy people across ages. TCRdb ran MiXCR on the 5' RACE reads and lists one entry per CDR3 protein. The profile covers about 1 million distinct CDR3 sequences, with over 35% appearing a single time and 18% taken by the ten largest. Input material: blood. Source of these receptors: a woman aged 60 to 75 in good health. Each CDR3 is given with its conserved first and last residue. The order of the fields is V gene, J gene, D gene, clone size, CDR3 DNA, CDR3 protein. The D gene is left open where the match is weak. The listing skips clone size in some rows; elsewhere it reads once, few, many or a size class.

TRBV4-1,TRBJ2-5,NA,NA,TGCGCCAGCAGCTGGACAGCCCTCCAAGAGACCCAGTACTTC,CASSWTALQETQYF
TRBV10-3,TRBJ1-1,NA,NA,TGTGCCATCAGTGATAGTGCTGAAGCTTTCTTT,CAISDSAEAFF
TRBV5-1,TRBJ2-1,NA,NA,TGCGCCAGCAGCTTGGGGCCCTCTAGCAGCAATGAGCAGTTCTTC,CASSLGPSSSNEQFF
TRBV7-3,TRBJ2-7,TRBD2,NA,TGTGCCAGCAGCTTAACGGCTAGCGGCAACTCCTACGAGCAGTACTTC,CASSLTASGNSYEQYF
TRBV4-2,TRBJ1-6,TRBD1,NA,TGTGCCAGCAGCCCTACTCCCGCGGGACAGGGTGTGTCACCCCTCCACTTT,CASSPTPAGQGVSPLHF
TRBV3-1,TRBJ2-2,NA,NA,TGTGCCAGCAGCCAAGGTCTCAGGGTGAACACCGGGGGGCTGTTTTTT,CASSQGLRVNTGGLFF
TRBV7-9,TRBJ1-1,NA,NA,TGTGCCAGCGTAGGAAGAACGATCCGGGCGGGGGTGAACACTGAAGCTTTCTTT,CASVGRTIRAGVNTEAFF
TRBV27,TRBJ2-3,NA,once,TGTGCCAGCACCACGGGGAGGACGCAGTATTTT,CASTTGRTQYF
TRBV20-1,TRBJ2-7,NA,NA,TGCAGTGCTAGAGACCTAGCACGGTACGAGCAGTACTTC,CSARDLARYEQYF
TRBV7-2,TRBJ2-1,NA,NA,TGTGCCACCTCCAGGCCCAATGAGCAGTTCTTC,CATSRPNEQFF
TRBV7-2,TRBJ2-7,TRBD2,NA,TGTGCCAGCAGCTTAGGGCGGGGGGGAAAAACCTACGAGCAGTACTTC,CASSLGRGGKTYEQYF
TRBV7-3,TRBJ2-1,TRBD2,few,TGTGCCAGCAGCGCACCGCTAGCGGGAGTTCGGAATGAGCAGTTCTTC,CASSAPLAGVRNEQFF
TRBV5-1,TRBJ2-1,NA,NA,TGCGCCAGCAGCTTGACAGTCTCAAACAATGAGCAGTTCTTC,CASSLTVSNNEQFF
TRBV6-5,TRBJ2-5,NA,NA,TGTGCCAGCAGTGACCTGGGTGGTTTTGGGGAGACCCAGTACTTC,CASSDLGGFGETQYF